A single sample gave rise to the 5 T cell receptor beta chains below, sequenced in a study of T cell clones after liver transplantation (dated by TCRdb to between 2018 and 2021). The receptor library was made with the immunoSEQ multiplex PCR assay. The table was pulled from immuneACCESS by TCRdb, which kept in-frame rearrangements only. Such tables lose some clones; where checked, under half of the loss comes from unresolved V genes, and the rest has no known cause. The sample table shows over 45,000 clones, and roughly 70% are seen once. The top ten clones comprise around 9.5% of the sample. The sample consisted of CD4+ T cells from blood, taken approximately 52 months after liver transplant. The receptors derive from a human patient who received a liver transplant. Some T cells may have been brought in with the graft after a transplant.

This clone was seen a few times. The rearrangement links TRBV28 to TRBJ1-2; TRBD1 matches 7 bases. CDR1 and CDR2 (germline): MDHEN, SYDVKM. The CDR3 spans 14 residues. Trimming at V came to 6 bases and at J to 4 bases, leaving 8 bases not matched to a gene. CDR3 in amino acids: CASRPNTGAYGYTF. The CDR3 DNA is TGTGCCAGCAGACCTAACACAGGGGCCTATGGCTACACCTTC.

CDR3 amino acids: CASSLQGTYEQYF. CDR3 nucleotide sequence: TGTGCCAGCAGCTTACAGGGGACCTACGAGCAGTACTTC. This chain joins TRBV7-8 and TRBJ2-7; tentative D call: TRBD1 (6 bases). Trimming removed 2 bases from V and 2 bases from J, with 7 bases in between. The germline V gene encodes CDR1 SGHVS and CDR2 FQNEAQ. There are 13 residues in the CDR3. The full variable domain, its missing parts supplied by reference TRBV7-8 and TRBJ2-7, is GAGVSQSPRYKVAKRGQDVALRCDPISGHVSLFWYQQALGQGPEFLTYFQNEAQLDKSGLPSDRFFAERPEGSVSTLKIQRTQQEDSAVYLCASSLQGTYEQYFGPGTRLTVT.

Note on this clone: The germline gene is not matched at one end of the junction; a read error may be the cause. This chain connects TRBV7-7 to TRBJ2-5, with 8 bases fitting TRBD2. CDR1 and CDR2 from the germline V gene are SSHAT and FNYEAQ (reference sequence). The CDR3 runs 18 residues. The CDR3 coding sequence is TGTGCTAGCAGCCCTATAGGGGGAGCGGGGGCAAACCAAGAGACCCAGTACTTC. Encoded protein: CASSPIGGAGANQETQYF.

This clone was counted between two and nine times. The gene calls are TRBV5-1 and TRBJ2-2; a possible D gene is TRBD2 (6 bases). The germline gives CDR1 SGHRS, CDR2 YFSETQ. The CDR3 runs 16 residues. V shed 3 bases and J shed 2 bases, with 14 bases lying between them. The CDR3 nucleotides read TGCGCCAGCAGCTCCTTACCCGGGGGAAACACCGGGGAGCTGTTTTTT. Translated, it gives CASSSLPGGNTGELFF.

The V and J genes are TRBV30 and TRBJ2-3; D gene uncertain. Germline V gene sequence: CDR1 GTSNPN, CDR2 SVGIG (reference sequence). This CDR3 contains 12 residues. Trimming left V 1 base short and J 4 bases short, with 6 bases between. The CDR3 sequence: CAWSGAADTQYF. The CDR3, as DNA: TGTGCCTGGAGTGGGGCGGCAGATACGCAGTATTTT.